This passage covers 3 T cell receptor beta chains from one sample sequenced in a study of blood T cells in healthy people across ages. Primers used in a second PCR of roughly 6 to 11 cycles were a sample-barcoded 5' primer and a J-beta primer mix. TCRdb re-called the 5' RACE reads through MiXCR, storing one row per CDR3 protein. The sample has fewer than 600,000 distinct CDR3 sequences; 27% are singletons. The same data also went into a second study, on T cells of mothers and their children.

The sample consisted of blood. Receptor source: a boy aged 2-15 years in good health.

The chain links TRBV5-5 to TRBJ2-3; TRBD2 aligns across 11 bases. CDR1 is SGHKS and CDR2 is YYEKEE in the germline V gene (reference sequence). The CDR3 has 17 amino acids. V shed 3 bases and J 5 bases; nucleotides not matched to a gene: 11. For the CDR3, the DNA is TGTGCCAGCAGCTCGGCCTTCACTAGCGGGAGAGGAGATACGCAGTATTTT. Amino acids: CASSSAFTSGRGDTQYF.

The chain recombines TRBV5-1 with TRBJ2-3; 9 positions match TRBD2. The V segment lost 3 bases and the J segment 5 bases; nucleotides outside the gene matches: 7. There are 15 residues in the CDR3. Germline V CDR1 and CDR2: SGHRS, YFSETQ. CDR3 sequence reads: CASSSAGGSGDTQYF. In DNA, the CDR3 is TGCGCCAGCAGCTCAGCGGGGGGTAGTGGAGATACGCAGTATTTT.

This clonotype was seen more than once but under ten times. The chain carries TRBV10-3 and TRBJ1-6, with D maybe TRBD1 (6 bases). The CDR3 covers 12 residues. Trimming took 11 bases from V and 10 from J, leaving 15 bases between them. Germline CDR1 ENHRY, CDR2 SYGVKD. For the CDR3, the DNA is TGTGCCTCGCACAGGGAGGGCTCACCCCTCCACTTT. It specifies CASHREGSPLHF.